The clone carrying this T cell receptor (beta chain) was seen a few times. Its target is not known. This entry belongs to a study of T-cell reconstitution after alpha-beta-depleted transplantation in children. Regarding the study as a whole: It was newly produced T cells that mostly accounted for T-cell counts and diversity one year after transplant.

Construction of the TCRbeta library involved unique molecular identifiers. TCRdb ran MiXCR on the PCR reads and lists one entry per CDR3 protein. The sample lists approximately 82,000 distinct CDR3 sequences; 15% to 20% were seen once. Trimming removed 4 bases at V and 3 bases at J, with 17 bases between. This CDR3 contains 16 residues. The V gene's germline CDR1 is LGHNA and CDR2 YNFKEQ. Specimen: PBMCs, mostly from graft donor cells, collected 360 days after TCRalphabeta/CD19-depleted stem cell transplant. The source is a male patient aged 2 to 10 who had a stem cell transplant for acute lymphoblastic leukemia, so the T cells may come from the graft donor. The V and J genes are TRBV4-2 and TRBJ2-3, with a possible D match to TRBD1 (6 bases). In nucleotides, the CDR3 is TGTGCCAGCAGCCTCCAGGGGCGCAAGCGGACAGATACGCAGTATTTT. Amino acid sequence: CASSLQGRKRTDTQYF.